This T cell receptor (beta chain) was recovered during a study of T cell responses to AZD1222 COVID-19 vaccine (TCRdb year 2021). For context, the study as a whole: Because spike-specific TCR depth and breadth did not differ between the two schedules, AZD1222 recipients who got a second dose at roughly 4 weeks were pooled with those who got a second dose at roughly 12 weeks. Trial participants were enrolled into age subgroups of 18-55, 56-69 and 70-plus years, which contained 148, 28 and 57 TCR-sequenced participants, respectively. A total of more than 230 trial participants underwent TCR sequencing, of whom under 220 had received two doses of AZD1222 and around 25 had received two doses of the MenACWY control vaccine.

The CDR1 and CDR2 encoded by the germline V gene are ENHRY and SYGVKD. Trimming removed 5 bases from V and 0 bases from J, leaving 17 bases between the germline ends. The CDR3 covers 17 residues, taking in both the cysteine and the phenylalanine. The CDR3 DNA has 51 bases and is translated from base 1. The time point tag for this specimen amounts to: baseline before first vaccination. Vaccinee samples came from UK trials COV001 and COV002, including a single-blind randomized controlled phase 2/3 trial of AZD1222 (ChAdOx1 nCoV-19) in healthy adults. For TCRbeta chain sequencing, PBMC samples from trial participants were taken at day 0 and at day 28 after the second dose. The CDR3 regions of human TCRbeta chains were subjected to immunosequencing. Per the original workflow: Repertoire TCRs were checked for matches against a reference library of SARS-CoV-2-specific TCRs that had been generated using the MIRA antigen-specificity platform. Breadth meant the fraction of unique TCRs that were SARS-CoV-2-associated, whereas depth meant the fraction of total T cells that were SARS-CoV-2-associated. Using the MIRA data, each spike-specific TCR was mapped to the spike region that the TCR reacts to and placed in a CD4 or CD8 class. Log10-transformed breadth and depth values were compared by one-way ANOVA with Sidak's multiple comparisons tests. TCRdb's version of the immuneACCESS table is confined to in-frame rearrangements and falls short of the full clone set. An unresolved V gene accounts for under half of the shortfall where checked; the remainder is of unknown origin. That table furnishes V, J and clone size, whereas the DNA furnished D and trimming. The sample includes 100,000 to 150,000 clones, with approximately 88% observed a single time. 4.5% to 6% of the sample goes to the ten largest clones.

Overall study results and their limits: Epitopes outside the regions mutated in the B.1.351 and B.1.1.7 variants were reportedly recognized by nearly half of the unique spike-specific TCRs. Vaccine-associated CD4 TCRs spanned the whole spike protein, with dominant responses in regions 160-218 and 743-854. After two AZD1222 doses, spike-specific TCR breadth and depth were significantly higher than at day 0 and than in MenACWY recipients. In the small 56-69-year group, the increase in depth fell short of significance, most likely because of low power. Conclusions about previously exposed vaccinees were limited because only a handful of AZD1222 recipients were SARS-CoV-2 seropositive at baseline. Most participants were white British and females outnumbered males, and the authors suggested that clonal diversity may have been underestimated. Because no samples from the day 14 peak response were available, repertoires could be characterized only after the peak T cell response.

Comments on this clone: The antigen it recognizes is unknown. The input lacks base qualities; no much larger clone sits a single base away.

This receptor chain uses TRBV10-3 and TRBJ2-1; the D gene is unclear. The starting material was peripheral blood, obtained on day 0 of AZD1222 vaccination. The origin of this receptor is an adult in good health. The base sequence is TGTGCCATCAGTACCTTAACTGGGCGGACCTCCTACAATGAGCAGTTCTTC. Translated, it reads CAISTLTGRTSYNEQFF.